This T cell receptor beta chain was recovered during a study of spatial heterogeneity in lung cancer. Study-level findings and limits: Expanded alpha and beta TCR counts within tumors tracked tumor mutation counts. Coverage of tumor T cells, by estimate, reached about 7.6% for alpha chains and about 12% for beta chains.

Relative to its sample, this clonotype is large. What it recognizes is unknown. MiXCR was run by TCRdb on the 5' RACE reads, yielding one entry per CDR3 protein. The sample consists of over a thousand distinct CDR3 sequences, roughly 24% of them appearing once. Time point reported: sample taken at primary tumor resection. Sequenced material: lung tumor tissue, taken at surgery. This receptor was obtained from a male donor with early-stage non-small cell lung cancer.

This CDR3 is CATWTGWNQPQHF. The CDR3, as DNA: TGTGCCACTTGGACAGGGTGGAATCAGCCCCAGCATTTT. This chain joins TRBV28 and TRBJ1-5; 8 bases line up with TRBD1. V was clipped by 10 bases and J by 4 bases; unmatched bases: 6. Per the germline V gene, CDR1 is MDHEN and CDR2 is SYDVKM. This CDR3 has 13 residues.